The T cell receptor (beta chain) under discussion was sequenced for a study of T cell responses to AZD1222 COVID-19 vaccine. Regarding the study as a whole: Repertoire samples came only from after the peak T cell response. Among the donors, most were white British and more were female, and clonal diversity was possibly underestimated. The CD4 TCRs associated with vaccination extended across spike and predominated at 160-218 and 743-854.

Concerning this clone itself: What it binds is unknown.

Generated by immunoSEQ multiplex PCR, the TCRdb table keeps only in-frame clones and is missing some. The table shows 130,000 to 150,000 clones, with about 90% occurring only once. Germline CDR1 reads DFQATT; CDR2 reads SNEGSKA (reference sequence). This CDR3 has 13 residues. V lost 3 bases to trimming and J lost 6 bases, with 14 bases between them. The TCR sequence derives from an adult in good health. The sequencing used peripheral blood, collected on day 0 of MenACWY control vaccination. V is TRBV20-1 and J is TRBJ1-2; D is unclear. The CDR3 reads CSASSQPGDGYTF. In nucleotides, the CDR3 is TGCAGTGCTAGTTCGCAGCCAGGTGATGGCTACACCTTC.